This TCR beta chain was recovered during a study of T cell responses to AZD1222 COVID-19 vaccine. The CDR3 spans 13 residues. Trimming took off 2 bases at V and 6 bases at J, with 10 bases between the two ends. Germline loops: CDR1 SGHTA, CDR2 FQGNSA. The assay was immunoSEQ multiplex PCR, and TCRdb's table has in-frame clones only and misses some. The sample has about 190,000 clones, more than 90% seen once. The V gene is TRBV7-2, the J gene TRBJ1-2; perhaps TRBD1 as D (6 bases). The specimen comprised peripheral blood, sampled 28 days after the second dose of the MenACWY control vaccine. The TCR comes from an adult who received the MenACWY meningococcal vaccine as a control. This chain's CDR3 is CASSLRDTHGYTF. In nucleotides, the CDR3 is TGTGCCAGCAGCTTAAGGGACACCCATGGCTACACCTTC.